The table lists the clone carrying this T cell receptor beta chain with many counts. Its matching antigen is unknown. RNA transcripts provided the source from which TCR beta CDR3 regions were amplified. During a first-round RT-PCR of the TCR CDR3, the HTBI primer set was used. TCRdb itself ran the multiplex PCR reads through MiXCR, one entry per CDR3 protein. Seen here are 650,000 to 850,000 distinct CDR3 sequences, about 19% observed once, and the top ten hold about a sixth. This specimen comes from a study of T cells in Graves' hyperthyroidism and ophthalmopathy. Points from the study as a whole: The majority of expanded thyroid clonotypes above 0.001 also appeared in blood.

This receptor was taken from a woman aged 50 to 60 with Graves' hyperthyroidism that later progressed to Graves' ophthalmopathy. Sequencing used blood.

The DNA of the CDR3 is TGTGCCAGCAGTCCCCGGGGGGCGCGGGGATCGGATACGCAGTATTTT. It codes for CASSPRGARGSDTQYF. The rearrangement joins TRBV12-3 or TRBV12-4 to TRBJ2-3; tentatively, D is TRBD2 (7 bases). CDR3 length equals 16 residues. Trimming took 5 bases from V and 6 from J, leaving 21 bases between them.